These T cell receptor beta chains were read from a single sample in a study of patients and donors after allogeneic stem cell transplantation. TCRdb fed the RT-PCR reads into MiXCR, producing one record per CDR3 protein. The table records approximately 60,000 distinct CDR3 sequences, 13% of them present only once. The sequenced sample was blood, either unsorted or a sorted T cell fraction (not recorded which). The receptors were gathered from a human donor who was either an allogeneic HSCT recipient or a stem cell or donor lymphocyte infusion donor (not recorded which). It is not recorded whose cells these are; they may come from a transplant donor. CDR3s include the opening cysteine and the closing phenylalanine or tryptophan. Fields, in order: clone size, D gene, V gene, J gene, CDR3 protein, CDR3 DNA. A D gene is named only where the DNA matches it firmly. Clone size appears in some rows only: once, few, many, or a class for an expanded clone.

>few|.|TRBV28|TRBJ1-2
CASSSSTGKGNYGYTF
TGTGCCAGCAGTTCCAGTACAGGGAAGGGTAACTATGGCTACACCTTC
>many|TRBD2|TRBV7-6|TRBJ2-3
CASSLAGLAGGTDTQYF
TGTGCCAGCAGCTTAGCCGGACTAGCGGGAGGAACAGATACGCAGTATTTT
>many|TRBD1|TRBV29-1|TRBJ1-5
CSVVLEQGNQPQHF
TGCAGCGTTGTATTAGAACAGGGGAATCAGCCCCAGCATTTT
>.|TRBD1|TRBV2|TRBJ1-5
CASSLGQGIQPQHF
TGTGCCAGCAGTTTGGGACAGGGTATTCAGCCCCAGCATTTT
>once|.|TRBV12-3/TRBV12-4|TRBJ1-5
CASSRSPLYSNQPQHF
TGTGCCAGCAGTAGATCACCGCTTTATAGCAATCAGCCCCAGCATTTT
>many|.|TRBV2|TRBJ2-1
CARSPDDNEQFF
TGTGCCCGGAGTCCTGATGACAATGAGCAGTTCTTC
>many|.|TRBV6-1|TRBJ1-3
CASSIDRISGNTIYF
TGTGCCAGCAGTATCGACAGGATCTCTGGAAACACCATATATTTT
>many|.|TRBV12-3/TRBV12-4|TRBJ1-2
CASSLNGGGSGYTF
TGTGCCAGCAGTTTAAACGGGGGAGGTTCTGGCTACACCTTC
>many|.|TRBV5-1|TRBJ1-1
CASSLQDGVNTEAFF
TGCGCCAGCAGCCTACAGGATGGGGTTAACACTGAAGCTTTCTTT
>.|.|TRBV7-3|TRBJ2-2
CASSPDKGPLSRTGELFF
TGTGCCAGCAGTCCGGACAAGGGACCCCTTAGTCGGACCGGGGAGCTGTTTTTT
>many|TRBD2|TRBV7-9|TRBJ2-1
CASSLPAGVSGGGYNEQFF
TGTGCCAGCAGCTTACCGGCCGGGGTGTCGGGAGGGGGATACAATGAGCAGTTCTTC
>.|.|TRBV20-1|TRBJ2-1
CSASRGRYNEQFF
TGCAGTGCTTCCCGGGGCCGTTACAATGAGCAGTTCTTC
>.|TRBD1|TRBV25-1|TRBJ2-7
CASSESDRGPYEQYF
TGTGCCAGCAGTGAGTCGGACAGGGGTCCCTACGAGCAGTACTTC
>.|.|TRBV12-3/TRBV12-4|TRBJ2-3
CASNSRTSEGTDTQYF
TGTGCCAGCAACAGCAGAACGTCGGAGGGGACAGATACGCAGTATTTT
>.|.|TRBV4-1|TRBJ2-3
CASSQGEGSGTLTDTQYF
TGCGCCAGCAGCCAAGGCGAGGGGAGTGGGACGCTCACAGATACGCAGTATTTT
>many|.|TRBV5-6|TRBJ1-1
CASSLVWSRTEAFF
TGTGCCAGCAGCTTGGTGTGGAGTCGCACTGAAGCTTTCTTT
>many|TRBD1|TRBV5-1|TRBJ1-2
CASSDTKTGGSYGYTF
TGCGCCAGCAGCGACACTAAGACAGGGGGATCCTATGGCTACACCTTC
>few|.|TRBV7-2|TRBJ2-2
CASSPRGSTGELFF
TGTGCCAGCAGCCCCAGGGGCAGCACCGGGGAGCTGTTTTTT
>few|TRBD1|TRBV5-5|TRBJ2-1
CASSLGTGRPPEQFF
TGTGCCAGCAGCTTGGGGACAGGGCGTCCTCCTGAGCAGTTCTTC
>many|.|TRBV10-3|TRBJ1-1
CAISGGGQNTEAFF
TGTGCCATCAGTGGGGGGGGACAGAACACTGAAGCTTTCTTT
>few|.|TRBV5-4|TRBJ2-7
CASSLEINEQYF
TGTGCCAGCAGCTTGGAGATCAACGAGCAGTACTTC
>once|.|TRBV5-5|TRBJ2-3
CASSLRKADTQYF
TGTGCCAGCAGCTTGAGAAAGGCAGATACGCAGTATTTT
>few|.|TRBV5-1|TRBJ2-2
CASSSGSGGELFF
TGCGCCAGCAGCTCCGGGTCGGGCGGGGAGCTGTTTTTT
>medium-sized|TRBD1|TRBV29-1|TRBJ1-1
CSVKTGGDTEAFF
TGCAGCGTTAAGACAGGGGGAGATACTGAAGCTTTCTTT
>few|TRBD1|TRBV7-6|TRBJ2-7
CASSSSTGGSYEQYF
TGTGCCAGCAGTTCCTCGACAGGGGGCTCCTACGAGCAGTACTTC
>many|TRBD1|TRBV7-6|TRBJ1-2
CASSPGQVEDYGYTF
TGTGCCAGCAGCCCCGGACAGGTGGAGGACTATGGCTACACCTTC
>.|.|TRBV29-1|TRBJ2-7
CSVEILGQGISYEQYF
TGCAGCGTTGAGATTCTTGGCCAGGGGATATCCTACGAGCAGTACTTC
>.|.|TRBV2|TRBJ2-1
CASSEESVGNNEQFF
TGTGCCAGCAGTGAAGAAAGTGTCGGGAACAATGAGCAGTTCTTC
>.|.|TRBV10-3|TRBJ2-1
CAISEGVGEGRGEQFF
TGTGCCATCAGTGAAGGCGTGGGGGAGGGCAGGGGTGAGCAGTTCTTC
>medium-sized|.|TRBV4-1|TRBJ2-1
CASSQGREQFF
TGCGCCAGCAGCCAAGGAAGGGAGCAGTTCTTC
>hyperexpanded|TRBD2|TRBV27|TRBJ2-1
CASSSGRLAGYNEQFF
TGTGCCAGCAGTTCAGGCCGACTAGCGGGGTACAATGAGCAGTTCTTC
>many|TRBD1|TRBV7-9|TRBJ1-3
CASSYQRDRSGNTIYF
TGTGCCAGCAGCTATCAGCGGGACAGGTCTGGAAACACCATATATTTT
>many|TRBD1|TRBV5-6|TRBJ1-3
CASSWTGDSGNTIYF
TGTGCCAGCAGCTGGACAGGCGACTCTGGAAACACCATATATTTT
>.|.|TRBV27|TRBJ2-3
CASSGTLRGSTDTQYF
TGTGCCAGCAGTGGAACCTTGAGAGGGAGCACAGATACGCAGTATTTT
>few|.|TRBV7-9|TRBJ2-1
CASSLVGWGEYNEQFF
TGTGCCAGCAGCTTAGTCGGATGGGGGGAATACAATGAGCAGTTCTTC
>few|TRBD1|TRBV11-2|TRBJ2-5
CASSSHRQGVRETQYF
TGTGCCAGCAGCTCCCACCGACAGGGAGTGCGGGAGACCCAGTACTTC
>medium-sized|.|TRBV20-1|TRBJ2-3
CSASQGDTQYF
TGCAGTGCTAGCCAGGGGGATACGCAGTATTTT
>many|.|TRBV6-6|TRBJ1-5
CASRGPGVSGNQPQHF
TGTGCCAGCAGAGGCCCCGGGGTGTCTGGGAATCAGCCCCAGCATTTT
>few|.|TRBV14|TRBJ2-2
CASSPLTGVTGELFF
TGTGCCAGCAGCCCGCTAACCGGAGTCACCGGGGAGCTGTTTTTT
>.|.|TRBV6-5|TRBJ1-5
CASRRGAAQPQHF
TGTGCCAGCAGGCGGGGAGCGGCTCAGCCCCAGCATTTT
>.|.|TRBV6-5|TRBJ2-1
CASAGLWSLADEQFF
TGTGCCAGCGCGGGACTCTGGTCCCTGGCGGATGAGCAGTTCTTC
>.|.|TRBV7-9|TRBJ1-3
CATETGNTIYF
TGTGCCACAGAGACAGGAAACACCATATATTTT
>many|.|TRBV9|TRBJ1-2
CASSARGAEIAGGYTF
TGTGCCAGCAGCGCCCGAGGGGCGGAGATAGCGGGCGGCTACACCTTC
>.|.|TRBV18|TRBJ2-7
CASSSETPYEQYF
TGTGCCAGCTCGTCGGAGACCCCCTACGAGCAGTACTTC
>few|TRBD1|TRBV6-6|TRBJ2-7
CASSYTGQGRYEQYF
TGTGCCAGCAGTTACACGGGACAGGGAAGATACGAGCAGTACTTC
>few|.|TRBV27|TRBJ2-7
CASRNRVSSYEQYF
TGTGCCAGCAGAAACAGGGTAAGCTCCTACGAGCAGTACTTC
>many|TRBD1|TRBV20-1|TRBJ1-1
CSARRQGPTEAFF
TGCAGTGCTAGGCGACAGGGACCCACTGAAGCTTTCTTT
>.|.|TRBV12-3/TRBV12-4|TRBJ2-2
CASSPLPGELFF
TGTGCCAGCAGTCCGCTACCCGGGGAGCTGTTTTTT
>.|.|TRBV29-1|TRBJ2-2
CSVVFPTLTGELFF
TGCAGCGTTGTGTTCCCGACACTTACCGGGGAGCTGTTTTTT
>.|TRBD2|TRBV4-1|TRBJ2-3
CASSHPRLAESTDTQYF
TGCGCCAGCAGCCACCCCCGACTAGCGGAAAGCACAGATACGCAGTATTTT
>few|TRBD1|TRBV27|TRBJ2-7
CASSRTGGVYEQYF
TGTGCCAGCAGCAGGACAGGGGGCGTCTACGAGCAGTACTTC